Listed below are T cell receptor beta chains from one sample, sequenced in a study of early T cells in non-severe SARS-CoV-2 infection. TCRdb called the 5' RACE reads again in MiXCR, with one record for every CDR3 protein. The sample consists of some 50,000 distinct CDR3 sequences, more than 9% of them appearing once. Material for sequencing was whole blood. These receptors came from an adult who was a healthcare worker with PCR-confirmed SARS-CoV-2 infection or an uninfected control (not recorded which). The CDR3 runs from the conserved cysteine through the conserved F or W. Fields, in order: D gene, V gene, clone size, J gene, CDR3 protein, CDR3 DNA. D genes are given only for firm matches. Clone size appears in some rows only: once, few, many, or a class for an expanded clone.

-	TRBV2	-	TRBJ2-7	CASSETGYFYEQYF	TGTGCCAGCAGTGAAACCGGATACTTCTACGAGCAGTACTTC
-	TRBV19	-	TRBJ1-5	CASSPWAHSNQPQHF	TGTGCCAGTAGTCCGTGGGCACATAGCAATCAGCCCCAGCATTTT
-	TRBV19	few	TRBJ2-7	CASSIDRTSYEQYF	TGTGCCAGTAGTATCGACAGGACCTCCTACGAGCAGTACTTC
-	TRBV5-1	many	TRBJ2-3	CASSLGSGVSTDTQYF	TGCGCCAGCAGCTTGGGGTCGGGAGTAAGCACAGATACGCAGTATTTT
-	TRBV29-1	few	TRBJ1-2	CSVEDKGGRWDYGYTF	TGCAGCGTTGAAGATAAAGGGGGGCGTTGGGACTATGGCTACACCTTC
-	TRBV15	-	TRBJ1-2	CATSRDRLQPYGYTF	TGTGCCACCAGCAGAGATCGGCTGCAACCCTATGGCTACACCTTC
-	TRBV5-6	few	TRBJ2-2	CASSLVQGPNTGELFF	TGTGCCAGCAGCTTGGTCCAGGGGCCGAACACCGGGGAGCTGTTTTTT
-	TRBV14	few	TRBJ1-1	CASSQVTGGTEAFF	TGTGCCAGCAGCCAAGTCACCGGGGGAACTGAAGCTTTCTTT
-	TRBV27	many	TRBJ1-2	CASTPRPGSTNYGYTF	TGTGCCAGCACCCCCCGGCCCGGTAGTACCAACTATGGCTACACCTTC
-	TRBV5-1	few	TRBJ2-3	CASSLLPSTDTQYF	TGCGCCAGCAGCTTGCTCCCTAGCACAGATACGCAGTATTTT
-	TRBV12-3/TRBV12-4	few	TRBJ1-2	CASSWTATNYGYTF	TGTGCCAGCAGTTGGACAGCGACTAACTATGGCTACACCTTC
-	TRBV24-1	few	TRBJ2-1	CATSDASGTSLYNEQFF	TGTGCCACCAGTGATGCCTCCGGGACAAGTCTCTACAATGAGCAGTTCTTC
TRBD2	TRBV13	few	TRBJ2-1	CASSLWGLAGFSSYNEQFF	TGTGCCAGCAGTCTTTGGGGACTAGCGGGATTTAGCTCCTACAATGAGCAGTTCTTC
TRBD1	TRBV12-3/TRBV12-4	many	TRBJ2-5	CASSRTTGGVETQYF	TGTGCCAGCAGTCGAACGACAGGGGGAGTGGAGACCCAGTACTTC
-	TRBV3-1	many	TRBJ2-5	CASSQGAIQETQYF	TGTGCCAGCAGCCAAGGGGCTATCCAAGAGACCCAGTACTTC
-	TRBV6-2/TRBV6-3	few	TRBJ2-7	CASSYSGDEQYF	TGTGCCAGCAGTTACTCGGGGGACGAGCAGTACTTC
-	TRBV20-1	-	TRBJ2-1	CSARDAAKGHRYNEQFF	TGCAGTGCTAGAGATGCAGCTAAGGGGCACCGTTACAATGAGCAGTTCTTC
TRBD1	TRBV7-2	-	TRBJ2-3	CASSFTGQFTDTQYF	TGTGCCAGCAGCTTCACGGGACAGTTCACAGATACGCAGTATTTT
TRBD2	TRBV3-1	-	TRBJ2-2	CASSPSGIPGELFF	TGTGCCAGCAGCCCTAGCGGGATTCCCGGGGAGCTGTTTTTT
TRBD2	TRBV3-1	many	TRBJ2-5	CASSRGLAGGETQYF	TGTGCCAGCAGCCGTGGACTAGCGGGGGGAGAGACCCAGTACTTC
-	TRBV3-1	many	TRBJ2-5	CASSQETETQYF	TGTGCCAGCAGCCAAGAAACGGAGACCCAGTACTTC
-	TRBV20-1	few	TRBJ2-1	CSARDWAKGYNEQFF	TGCAGTGCTAGAGACTGGGCAAAGGGCTACAATGAGCAGTTCTTC
TRBD2	TRBV20-1	many	TRBJ2-1	CSARGLAGYNEQFF	TGCAGTGCTAGGGGACTAGCGGGATACAATGAGCAGTTCTTC
-	TRBV6-1	-	TRBJ2-5	CASSERGGSETQYF	TGTGCCAGCAGTGAAAGGGGGGGCTCTGAGACCCAGTACTTC
-	TRBV5-4	many	TRBJ2-7	CASSWQGGNYEQYF	TGTGCCAGCAGCTGGCAGGGGGGCAATTACGAGCAGTACTTC
-	TRBV6-5	many	TRBJ1-4	CASSSTREKLFF	TGTGCCAGCAGTTCCACCAGGGAAAAACTGTTTTTT
-	TRBV6-1	-	TRBJ1-1	CASSESLARQVTEAFF	TGTGCCAGCAGTGAAAGTCTTGCCCGTCAGGTCACTGAAGCTTTCTTT
-	TRBV6-2/TRBV6-3	-	TRBJ2-7	CASRPDSYEQYF	TGTGCCAGCAGACCGGACTCCTACGAGCAGTACTTC
-	TRBV29-1	few	TRBJ2-5	CSVAGSGQETQYF	TGCAGCGTTGCCGGATCAGGCCAAGAGACCCAGTACTTC
TRBD2	TRBV12-3/TRBV12-4	many	TRBJ2-7	CASSLRTSGSRYEQYF	TGTGCCAGCAGTTTAAGGACTAGCGGGAGTCGGTACGAGCAGTACTTC
-	TRBV7-2	many	TRBJ1-3	CASSQGLLTIYF	TGTGCCAGCAGCCAGGGACTCCTGACCATATATTTT
TRBD1	TRBV6-6	-	TRBJ1-2	CASSQRDRGRYGYTF	TGTGCCAGCAGTCAACGCGACAGGGGCCGGTATGGCTACACCTTC
-	TRBV25-1	many	TRBJ2-7	CASSEWYEQYF	TGTGCCAGCAGTGAATGGTACGAGCAGTACTTC
-	TRBV27	many	TRBJ2-7	CASSPSQGSSYEQYF	TGTGCCAGCAGCCCCTCCCAGGGGAGCTCCTACGAGCAGTACTTC
TRBD2	TRBV7-6	many	TRBJ2-7	CASSAPLAGGLYEQYF	TGTGCCAGCAGCGCACCCCTAGCGGGAGGGTTATACGAGCAGTACTTC
TRBD1	TRBV5-5	many	TRBJ2-1	CASSLSDRGGNEQFF	TGTGCCAGCAGCTTATCAGACAGGGGCGGCAATGAGCAGTTCTTC